This T cell receptor beta chain was identified during a study of blood T cell repertoires in COVID-19. Study overall: Samples taken during acute and convalescent COVID-19 were collected in the United States, Italy and Spain. Nucleic acid was either cDNA or gDNA, and it came from T cells, B-cell-depleted T cells, or PBMCs.

Per the study methods: Nucleated cell number was recorded as an estimate derived from reference gene primer amplification. Assay used: immunoSEQ multiplex PCR; TCRdb lists only in-frame clones, some missing. V and J calls and clone size are those listed in that table; D and trimming were worked out from the DNA. Of about 270,000 clones listed, roughly 86% are singletons. The V gene's germline CDR1 is SGHAT and CDR2 FQNNGV. Deletions cut 1 base from V and 5 bases from J, with 14 bases between. The CDR3 totals 15 residues. This clone was recorded only once. V gene TRBV11-2 combines with J gene TRBJ2-5; D perhaps matches TRBD2 (5 bases). This clonotype was obtained from a man aged 35 to 55 who had recovered from COVID-19. The sample was peripheral blood. CDR3 sequence: CASSLVRNSGETQYF. The CDR3 bases are TGTGCCAGCAGCTTAGTCCGAAACTCGGGGGAGACCCAGTACTTC.